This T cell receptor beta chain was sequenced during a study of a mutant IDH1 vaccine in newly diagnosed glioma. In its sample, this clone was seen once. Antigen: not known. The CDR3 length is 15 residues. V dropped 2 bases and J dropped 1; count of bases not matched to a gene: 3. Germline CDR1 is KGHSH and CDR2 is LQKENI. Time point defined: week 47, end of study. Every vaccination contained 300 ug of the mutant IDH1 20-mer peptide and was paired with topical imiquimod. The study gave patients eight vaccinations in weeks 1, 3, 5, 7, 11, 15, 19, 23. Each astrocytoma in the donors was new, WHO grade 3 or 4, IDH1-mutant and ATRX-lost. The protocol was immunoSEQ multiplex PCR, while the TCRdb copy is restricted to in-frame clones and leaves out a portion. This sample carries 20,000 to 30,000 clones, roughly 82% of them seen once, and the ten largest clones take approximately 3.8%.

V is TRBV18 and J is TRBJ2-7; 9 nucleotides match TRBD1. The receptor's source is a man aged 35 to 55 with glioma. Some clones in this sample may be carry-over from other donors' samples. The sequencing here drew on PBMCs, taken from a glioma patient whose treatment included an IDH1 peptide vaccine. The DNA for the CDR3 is TGTGCCAGCTCACCAGGGACAGGGCCTTCCTACGAGCAGTACTTC. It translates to CASSPGTGPSYEQYF.